Listed below are T cell receptor beta chains from one sample, sequenced in a study of blood T cell repertoires in COVID-19. Only in-frame clones appear in the TCRdb table, and some are missing; sequencing was by immunoSEQ multiplex PCR. The sample shows roughly 80,000 clones, roughly four fifths of them seen only once. The sequenced sample consisted of peripheral blood. The receptor source for this set is a human donor in a cohort sampled during active COVID-19. The conserved cysteine and the conserved F or W are not part of the CDR3 here. Fields, in order: D gene, J gene, clone size, V gene, CDR3 protein. The D gene is left open where the match is weak. Size values are once, few and many counts, or a class for expanded clones, and some rows have none.

D gene: TRBD1; J gene: TRBJ1-1; clone size: NA; V gene: TRBV6-5; CDR3 protein: ASTGQGMNTEAF
D gene: NA; J gene: TRBJ2-1; clone size: NA; V gene: TRBV6-5; CDR3 protein: ASSRTNRNEQF
D gene: NA; J gene: TRBJ2-7; clone size: NA; V gene: TRBV18; CDR3 protein: ASSGNYEQY
D gene: NA; J gene: TRBJ1-2; clone size: NA; V gene: TRBV7-3; CDR3 protein: ASSPDGEYGYT
D gene: TRBD2; J gene: TRBJ2-3; clone size: NA; V gene: TRBV19; CDR3 protein: ASSPQRSGGALDTQY
D gene: TRBD1; J gene: TRBJ2-2; clone size: NA; V gene: TRBV18; CDR3 protein: ASSPPPDRGPGELF
D gene: NA; J gene: TRBJ1-4; clone size: NA; V gene: TRBV10-3; CDR3 protein: AISAGQELEKLF
D gene: NA; J gene: TRBJ1-4; clone size: NA; V gene: TRBV4-1; CDR3 protein: ASSQESGVNEKLF
D gene: TRBD1; J gene: TRBJ1-3; clone size: NA; V gene: TRBV5-1; CDR3 protein: ASSPYRGSGNTIY
D gene: TRBD2; J gene: TRBJ2-2; clone size: NA; V gene: TRBV9; CDR3 protein: ASTRDASGGPGELF
D gene: NA; J gene: TRBJ1-2; clone size: NA; V gene: TRBV12-3/TRBV12-4; CDR3 protein: ASSLTVNYGYT
D gene: TRBD1; J gene: TRBJ1-2; clone size: NA; V gene: TRBV28; CDR3 protein: ASALWRRRDRKQLNYGYT
D gene: TRBD1; J gene: TRBJ2-3; clone size: NA; V gene: TRBV7-6; CDR3 protein: ASSLGGQGPSTDTQY
D gene: NA; J gene: TRBJ1-1; clone size: few; V gene: TRBV28; CDR3 protein: ASSAPPGGLNTEAF
D gene: TRBD1; J gene: TRBJ1-2; clone size: once; V gene: TRBV3-1/TRBV3-2; CDR3 protein: ASSQDYGTGASGYT
D gene: TRBD2; J gene: TRBJ2-3; clone size: NA; V gene: TRBV5-4; CDR3 protein: ASSLAGLADTDTQY
D gene: TRBD1; J gene: TRBJ1-3; clone size: NA; V gene: TRBV28; CDR3 protein: ASSFQAGRTGGNTIY
D gene: NA; J gene: TRBJ1-2; clone size: NA; V gene: TRBV3-1/TRBV3-2; CDR3 protein: ASSLQGSGYT
D gene: TRBD2; J gene: TRBJ2-5; clone size: NA; V gene: TRBV30; CDR3 protein: AWSEGLAEETQY
D gene: NA; J gene: TRBJ1-2; clone size: NA; V gene: TRBV7-9; CDR3 protein: ASSPRGQNLYGYT
D gene: NA; J gene: TRBJ1-2; clone size: NA; V gene: TRBV20-1; CDR3 protein: SVDSPYGYT
D gene: NA; J gene: TRBJ1-3; clone size: few; V gene: TRBV4-1; CDR3 protein: ASSQDGSGNTIY
D gene: TRBD1; J gene: TRBJ1-5; clone size: NA; V gene: TRBV6-5; CDR3 protein: ASRRDRASNQPQH
D gene: NA; J gene: TRBJ2-3; clone size: NA; V gene: TRBV28; CDR3 protein: ASSFLNTDTQY
D gene: NA; J gene: TRBJ1-3; clone size: few; V gene: TRBV9; CDR3 protein: ASSVTRAGNTIY
D gene: TRBD1; J gene: TRBJ1-5; clone size: NA; V gene: TRBV6-5; CDR3 protein: ASWDRGVSQPQH
D gene: TRBD1; J gene: TRBJ2-5; clone size: NA; V gene: TRBV5-1; CDR3 protein: ASSLFGQGKETQY
D gene: TRBD1; J gene: TRBJ2-7; clone size: NA; V gene: TRBV18; CDR3 protein: ASSPPTRDSSYEQY
D gene: NA; J gene: TRBJ2-3; clone size: NA; V gene: TRBV19; CDR3 protein: ASSIRRGPPDTQY
D gene: NA; J gene: TRBJ2-2; clone size: NA; V gene: TRBV7-2; CDR3 protein: ASSLASSRNTGELF
D gene: TRBD1; J gene: TRBJ1-2; clone size: NA; V gene: TRBV6-5; CDR3 protein: ASSWDSKPNYGYT
D gene: NA; J gene: TRBJ2-1; clone size: NA; V gene: TRBV5-1; CDR3 protein: ASSLARGTYNEQF
D gene: NA; J gene: TRBJ1-6; clone size: medium-sized; V gene: TRBV6-1; CDR3 protein: ASSETPPESSYNSPLH
D gene: NA; J gene: TRBJ2-7; clone size: NA; V gene: TRBV7-9; CDR3 protein: ASSAERYEQY